This entry lists 15 T cell receptor beta chains sequenced from one sample in a study of CD8 T cells in Susac syndrome. RNA, at about 0.45 to 1 ug, was reverse transcribed with random hexamers. TCRdb reprocessed the immunoSEQ multiplex PCR reads via MiXCR and lists one record per CDR3 protein. The table lists around 200,000 distinct CDR3 sequences, 90% to 96% of them singletons, with approximately 0.1% in the top ten. The sequenced sample consisted of CD4+ T cells from PBMCs. Receptor source: a human donor with multiple sclerosis.

This chain joins TRBV20-1 and TRBJ1-6; D uncertain. The CDR3 length is 13 residues. Per germline, CDR1 DFQATT and CDR2 SNEGSKA (reference sequence). V lost 4 bases to trimming and J lost 13 bases, with 17 bases between them. The CDR3 is CSATLSAQSPLHF. The CDR3 DNA reads TGCAGTGCTACACTGAGTGCTCAGAGTCCCCTCCACTTT.

The rearrangement uses TRBV10-3 and TRBJ2-3; D not resolved. The CDR3 spans 15 residues. The germline V and J ends were trimmed by 3 bases and 1 base, with 11 bases remaining between them. The V gene's germline CDR1 is ENHRY and CDR2 SYGVKD. CDR3 nucleotides: TGTGCCATCAGTGAACCACCCTGGCGCACAGATACGCAGTATTTT. Protein sequence: CAISEPPWRTDTQYF.

The chain links TRBV29-1 to TRBJ1-2; D call uncertain. This CDR3 has 12 residues. V was pared by 6 bases and J by 4 bases, with 12 bases between. Germline CDR1 and CDR2: SQVTM and ANQGSEA. CDR3 DNA: TGCAGCGTCTTAAGTCGATCCTATGGCTACACCTTC. Translating gives CSVLSRSYGYTF.

The chain employs TRBV5-1 and TRBJ2-7; D is possibly TRBD2 (5 bases). CDR1 is SGHRS, CDR2 YFSETQ, per germline. V was clipped by 0 bases and J by 3 bases, with 10 bases between them. The CDR3 runs 14 residues. The CDR3 spells CASSLVGLLYEQYF. The CDR3 nucleotides read TGCGCCAGCAGCTTGGTTGGACTCCTCTACGAGCAGTACTTC.

J is TRBJ1-1 and V is TRBV27; a possible D gene is TRBD1 (6 bases). The CDR3 contains 17 residues. Trimming took 3 bases from V and 1 from J, leaving 18 bases between them. Germline-derived CDR1 and CDR2 are MNHEY and SMNVEV (reference sequence). The CDR3 DNA is TGTGCCAGCAGTTTTCCCGAGGGGACAAAGCCGAACACTGAAGCTTTCTTT. It specifies CASSFPEGTKPNTEAFF.

V is TRBV5-1 and J is TRBJ1-1; unclear D gene. This CDR3 has 13 amino acids. Trimming removed 1 base from V and 0 bases from J, with 4 bases in between. The germline gives CDR1 SGHRS, CDR2 YFSETQ. CDR3 in DNA: TGCGCCAGCAGCTTGACAGTGAACACTGAAGCTTTCTTT. Its translation: CASSLTVNTEAFF. Using reference TRBV5-1 and TRBJ1-1 for the parts outside the CDR3, the full variable domain is KAGVTQTPRYLIKTRGQQVTLSCSPISGHRSVSWYQQTPGQGLQFLFEYFSETQRNKGNFPGRFSGRQFSNSRSEMNVSTLELGDSALYLCASSLTVNTEAFFGQGTRLTVV.

The rearrangement links TRBV30 to TRBJ2-7, with D tentatively TRBD2 (6 bases). Trimming removed 8 bases at V and 0 bases at J, with 20 bases between. The CDR3 is made up of 15 amino acids. The germline V gene has CDR1 GTSNPN and CDR2 SVGIG (reference sequence). CDR3 sequence reads: CASINWRASSYEQYF. The CDR3, as DNA: TGTGCCAGTATCAACTGGAGGGCCAGCTCCTACGAGCAGTACTTC.

The V and J genes are TRBV3-1 and TRBJ1-1, with a tentative D call TRBD1 (5 bases). Germline V gives CDR1 LGHDT, CDR2 YNNKEL (reference sequence). The length of the CDR3 is 15 residues. The V end was cut by 2 bases, the J end by 2 bases, with 12 bases between. The CDR3 DNA follows: TGTGCCAGCAGCCAATTGTGGACACCAAACACTGAAGCTTTCTTT. This codes for CASSQLWTPNTEAFF.

The V call is TRBV29-1, the J call TRBJ1-2; 8 bases line up with TRBD1. The germline V gene has CDR1 SQVTM and CDR2 ANQGSEA. V lost 3 bases and J lost 0; bases outside the gene matches: 3. This CDR3 is 14 amino acids long. CDR3 protein: CSVETGEANYGYTF. For the CDR3, the DNA is TGCAGCGTTGAGACAGGGGAAGCTAACTATGGCTACACCTTC.

The V gene is TRBV29-1, the J gene TRBJ2-3; D uncertain. V was pared by 2 bases and J by 7 bases, with 7 bases between. Per germline, CDR1 SQVTM and CDR2 ANQGSEA. This CDR3 has 11 amino acids. The CDR3 region is CSVESGYTQYF. CDR3 bases: TGCAGCGTTGAATCGGGTTATACGCAGTATTTT.

This chain uses TRBV3-1 with TRBJ2-7; D may match TRBD1 or TRBD2 (6 bases each). The V end lost 4 bases, the J end lost 0 bases, and 13 bases lay between the germline ends. This CDR3 is built from 15 residues. The germline gives CDR1 LGHDT, CDR2 YNNKEL (reference sequence). The CDR3 loop is CASSPEGGLSYEQYF. The CDR3 DNA reads TGTGCCAGCAGCCCTGAGGGGGGACTCTCCTACGAGCAGTACTTC.

This clonotype was seen just once. J is TRBJ1-2 and V is TRBV9; D unresolved. V lost 0 bases, J lost 4 bases, and 10 bases lay in between. Germline lookup yields CDR1 SGDLS and CDR2 YYNGEE. The CDR3 is 14 residues long. CDR3: CASSVAVGTYGYTF. The CDR3 nucleotides read TGTGCCAGCAGCGTAGCAGTGGGAACCTATGGCTACACCTTC.

The chain couples TRBV15 to TRBJ1-2; D is unresolved. This CDR3 is built from 14 residues. The V gene's germline CDR1 is LNHNV and CDR2 YYDKDF (reference sequence). V was shortened by 0 bases and J by 5 bases, with 10 bases between the two germline ends. In DNA, the CDR3 is TGTGCCACCAGCAGAGATACCATGGGGTATGGCTACACCTTC. This translates into CATSRDTMGYGYTF.

This clonotype was detected once. The chain carries TRBV2 and TRBJ2-7; tentative D call: TRBD1 (6 bases). Germline V lookup: CDR1 SNHLY, CDR2 FYNNEI. V lost 4 bases, J lost 1 base, and 8 bases lay in between. The CDR3 consists of 13 residues. CDR3 protein: CASSATGSYEQYF. The CDR3 DNA sequence: TGTGCCAGCAGTGCTACAGGGTCCTACGAGCAGTACTTC. Full variable domain (remainder filled in from reference TRBV2 and TRBJ2-7): EPEVTQTPSHQVTQMGQEVILRCVPISNHLYFYWYRQILGQKVEFLVSFYNNEISEKSEIFDDQFSVERPDGSNFTLKIRSTKLEDSAMYFCASSATGSYEQYFGPGTRLTVT.

CDR3 DNA: TGTGCCAGCAGTGCGGGACCGGGGGAAGCTTTCTTT. Translating it yields CASSAGPGEAFF. The rearrangement uses TRBV2 and TRBJ1-1, with D possibly being TRBD1 (5 bases). CDR1 and CDR2 (germline): SNHLY, FYNNEI. The V gene lost 4 bases and the J gene lost 8 bases, with 11 bases spanning the gap. The CDR3 is 12 residues long.